The rows below give T cell receptor beta chains drawn from one sample of a study of cytomegalovirus exposure and HLA in healthy donors. Repertoires were generated with immunoSEQ multiplex PCR, while TCRdb's copy carries only in-frame clones and drops some. Seen here are more than 90,000 clones, 85% to 95% observed once, and the top ten hold approximately 1.1%. The sequencing sample was made of PBMCs. The source of these receptors is a woman in her 30s in good health and CMV-seropositive. Each CDR3 is given with its conserved first and last residue. D genes are given only for firm matches. Expanded clones get a size class; other rows say once, few or many, or leave the size out.

d_call clone_size j_call v_call cdr3_nt cdr3_aa
TRBD2 . TRBJ2-1 TRBV10-3 TGTGCCATCAGTGAGCCCATGGGACTAGCGGGAGCGCAAGAGCAGTTCTTC CAISEPMGLAGAQEQFF
TRBD2 . TRBJ2-3 TRBV19 TGTGCCAGTAGTGGAAAGGAGGCTAGCGGGAGTCCAGATACGCAGTATTTT CASSGKEASGSPDTQYF
. . TRBJ1-5 TRBV27 TGTGCCAGCAGTTTAAGGGCGGCGGGTCAGCCCCAGCATTTT CASSLRAAGQPQHF
. . TRBJ1-1 TRBV29-1 TGCAGCGTTGAGAATCCGGGGGTTGGGAACACTGAAGCTTTCTTT CSVENPGVGNTEAFF
. . TRBJ1-1 TRBV5-1 TGCGCCAGCAGCTTGATCCCGACAGGTACGAACACTGAAGCTTTCTTT CASSLIPTGTNTEAFF
. . TRBJ2-2 TRBV5-1 TGCGCCAGCAGCTTCTCCACACTCCGGGGTTCCGGGGAGCTGTTTTTT CASSFSTLRGSGELFF
. . TRBJ1-4 TRBV11-2 TGTGCCAGCAGCTTCACCGGGACAGAAAAACTGTTTTTT CASSFTGTEKLFF
. once TRBJ2-7 TRBV9 TGTGCCAGCAGCGTAGCTTATCTTCTCGGGACGGGGGACTACGAGCAGTACTTC CASSVAYLLGTGDYEQYF
. . TRBJ2-5 TRBV6-1 TGTGCCAGCAGTGCAAGGATAGTAGCGGAATACCAAGAGACCCAGTACTTC CASSARIVAEYQETQYF
. . TRBJ1-2 TRBV28 TGTGCCAGCAGTCCGGCAGAGGGTAGAGTAGGCTACACCTTC CASSPAEGRVGYTF
. . TRBJ2-7 TRBV28 TGTGCCAGCAGTTTGGGGAGGAGCTCCTACGAGCAGTACTTC CASSLGRSSYEQYF
. once TRBJ2-3 TRBV19 TGTGCCAGTAGTATGGGTCCTAGATACCGGGAGCGAGAGGCAGATACGCAGTATTTT CASSMGPRYREREADTQYF
. . TRBJ2-1 TRBV20-1 TGCAGTGCTCGGACTTTCAATGAGCAGTTCTTC CSARTFNEQFF
. once TRBJ2-1 TRBV18 TGTGCCAGCTCACCACTAGACTCCTACAATGAGCGGTTCTTC CASSPLDSYNERFF
. . TRBJ2-5 TRBV30 TGTGCCTGGAGTGTACAGATGGGAGAGACCCAGTACTTC CAWSVQMGETQYF
. . TRBJ2-7 TRBV14 TGTGCCAGCAGCCAACGCCGGGGAGTGGTCGACGAGCAGTACTTC CASSQRRGVVDEQYF
. . TRBJ2-7 TRBV27 TGTGCCAGCAGTCCCTTGTCCTACGAGCAGTACTTC CASSPLSYEQYF
. . TRBJ2-2 TRBV4-1 TGCGCCAGCAGCCAAGACCAGGGGTTTAGCACCGGGGAGCTGTTTTTT CASSQDQGFSTGELFF
. . TRBJ1-5 TRBV28 TGTGCCAGCAGTTTCTCCGGAGAGCAGCCCCAGCATTTT CASSFSGEQPQHF
. . TRBJ1-2 TRBV19 TGTGCCAGTACTATGATGACAGGCGCCCACTATGGCTACACCTTC CASTMMTGAHYGYTF
TRBD1 . TRBJ1-1 TRBV7-3 TGTGCCAGCAGCTTAAGTAGTCCGGCAGGGGGCAGAACTGAAGCTTTCTTT CASSLSSPAGGRTEAFF
TRBD1 . TRBJ2-7 TRBV4-3 TGCGCCAGCAGCCAAGATGGGGCGGGACAGGGGGCCTACGAGCAGTACTTC CASSQDGAGQGAYEQYF
. . TRBJ2-3 TRBV6-6 TGTGCCACTAGCTCGCCGAGAAGCACAGATACGCAGTATTTT CATSSPRSTDTQYF
. . TRBJ2-1 TRBV5-1 TGCGCCAGCAGCTTGGGGCTGGAGCCGGGTTACAATGAGCAGTTCTTC CASSLGLEPGYNEQFF
. . TRBJ2-5 TRBV5-1 TGCGCCAGCAGCTTGTGGGCAGGGAGGGAGACCCAGTACTTC CASSLWAGRETQYF
TRBD1 . TRBJ1-5 TRBV7-3 TGTGCCAGCAGCTTCCAAAGTAAACCGACAGGGGGTTACCGTCAGCCCCAGCATTTT CASSFQSKPTGGYRQPQHF
TRBD2 once TRBJ2-1 TRBV15 TGTGCCACCAGCAGAGAATTTTCTACCGGGACTAGCGGGCTGAGCTCCTACAATGAGCAGTTCTTC CATSREFSTGTSGLSSYNEQFF
. . TRBJ1-2 TRBV28 TGTGCCAGCAACGGGGGGGGATCGAGCGGCTACACCTTC CASNGGGSSGYTF
TRBD2 once TRBJ2-1 TRBV28 TGTGCCAGCCGCTTCCCGGGACTAGCGGGAAACAATGAGCAGTTCTTC CASRFPGLAGNNEQFF
. . TRBJ2-2 TRBV19 TGTGCCAGTAGTATAAGTGCACAGGGAGCCGGGGAGCTGTTTTTT CASSISAQGAGELFF
TRBD2 few TRBJ2-7 TRBV2 TGTGCCAGCAGAATAGCGGGAGGAGTGGTCGAGCAGTACTTC CASRIAGGVVEQYF
TRBD2 . TRBJ2-2 TRBV15 TGTGCCACCAGCAGGGGGGTGCGAGCGGGAATTACGAACACCGGGGAGCTGTTTTTT CATSRGVRAGITNTGELFF
TRBD1 . TRBJ2-2 TRBV9 TGTGCCAGCAGCGTAGAGGCGACAGGGTCGAACACCGGGGAGCTGTTTTTT CASSVEATGSNTGELFF
. . TRBJ2-4 TRBV27 TGTGCCAGCAGTCAGACAGTCAAAAACATTCAGTACTTC CASSQTVKNIQYF
. . TRBJ1-4 TRBV7-2 TGTGCCAGCAGCTCCCCGGGGGGCAGCCTGTTTTTT CASSSPGGSLFF
. . TRBJ2-6 TRBV18 TGTGCCAGCTCACCAAGTCGAGCGTCTGGGGCCAACGTCCTGACTTTC CASSPSRASGANVLTF
TRBD2 . TRBJ2-5 TRBV18 TGTGCCAGCTCACTAGCCACGGGACTACAAGAGACCCAGTACTTC CASSLATGLQETQYF
. . TRBJ1-5 TRBV5-1 TGCGCCAGCAGCTTGTCCGGAGGGGCCAATCAGCCCCAGCATTTT CASSLSGGANQPQHF
TRBD1 . TRBJ2-2 TRBV28 TGTGCCAGCAGCCCCTCAGACAGGGACACCGGGGAGCTGTTTTTT CASSPSDRDTGELFF
. . TRBJ2-7 TRBV28 TGTGCCAGCAGCTTCCCCACCAACAGGGTAAAAGGGTACGAGCAGTACTTC CASSFPTNRVKGYEQYF
. once TRBJ2-5 TRBV18 TGTGCCAGCTCAAGGGACTCCCAAGAGACCCAGTACTTC CASSRDSQETQYF
TRBD1 . TRBJ2-7 TRBV18 TGTGCCAGCTCGGACAGGGGCGCCTACGAGCAGTACTTC CASSDRGAYEQYF
TRBD2 . TRBJ2-1 TRBV28 TGTGCCAGCAGTTTGGGACTAGCGGGGTCCTACAATGAGCAGTTCTTC CASSLGLAGSYNEQFF
. . TRBJ1-3 TRBV5-1 TGCGCCAGCACCAATGGGCCGGGAAACACCATATATTTT CASTNGPGNTIYF
TRBD2 . TRBJ2-1 TRBV7-8 TGTGCCAGCAGCTCCGAAGTATTGGGACTAGCTTCTGATGAGCAGTTCTTC CASSSEVLGLASDEQFF
TRBD2 . TRBJ2-2 TRBV7-8 TGTGCCAGCAGGACTAGCGGGCGCACCGGGGAGCTGTTTTTT CASRTSGRTGELFF
TRBD1 . TRBJ2-2 TRBV11-3 TGTGCCAGCAGCCTGGGACAGACCAACACCGGGGAGCTGTTTTTT CASSLGQTNTGELFF
. . TRBJ2-5 TRBV21-1 TGTGCCAGCAGCCAGGGACAGGGGCGGGAGACCCAGTACTTC CASSQGQGRETQYF
TRBD2 . TRBJ2-2 TRBV7-3 TGTGCCAGCAGCTTACCCGGACTAGCGGGAGGCACCGGGGAGCTGTTTTTT CASSLPGLAGGTGELFF
TRBD2 . TRBJ2-3 TRBV11-1 TGTGCCAGCAGCCCACAAAATCTAGCGGGCAGCACAGATACGCAGTATTTT CASSPQNLAGSTDTQYF
. once TRBJ2-7 TRBV6-6 TGTGCCAGCAGGTACGCGGGACAGAGGGAAGACGAGCAGTACTTC CASRYAGQREDEQYF
TRBD2 . TRBJ2-5 TRBV15 TGTGCCACCAGCAGAGAGAGTTTGGGGGGGAGCGGTGTTAAAGAGACCCAGTACTTC CATSRESLGGSGVKETQYF
TRBD1 . TRBJ1-2 TRBV14 TGTGCCAGCAGCTCGACAGGGCGCCTCGGCTACACCTTC CASSSTGRLGYTF
. . TRBJ2-6 TRBV2 TGTGCCAGCACCGAGAGGCTCTCTGGGGCCAACGTCCTGACTTTC CASTERLSGANVLTF